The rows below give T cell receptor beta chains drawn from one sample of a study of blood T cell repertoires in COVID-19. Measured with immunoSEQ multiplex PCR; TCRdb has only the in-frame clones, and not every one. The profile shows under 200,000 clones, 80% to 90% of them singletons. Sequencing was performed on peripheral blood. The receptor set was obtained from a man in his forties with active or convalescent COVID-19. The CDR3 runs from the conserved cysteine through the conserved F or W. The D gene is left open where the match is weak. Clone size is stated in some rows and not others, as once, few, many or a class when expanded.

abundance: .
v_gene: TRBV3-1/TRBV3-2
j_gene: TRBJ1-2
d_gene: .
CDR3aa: CASSARTGGTYYGYTF
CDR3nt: TGTGCCAGCAGCGCAAGAACTGGGGGCACTTACTATGGCTACACCTTC

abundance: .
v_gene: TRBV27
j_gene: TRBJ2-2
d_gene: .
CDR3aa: CASSYPDTGELFF
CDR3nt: TGTGCCAGCAGTTACCCAGACACCGGGGAGCTGTTTTTT

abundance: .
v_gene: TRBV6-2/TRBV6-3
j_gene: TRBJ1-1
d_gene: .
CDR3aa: CASSQGGLAFF
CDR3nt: TGTGCCAGCAGTCAAGGGGGTTTAGCTTTCTTT

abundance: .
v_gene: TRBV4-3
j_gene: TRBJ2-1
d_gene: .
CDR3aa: CASSQDKWHNEQFF
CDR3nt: TGCGCCAGCAGCCAAGACAAGTGGCACAATGAGCAGTTCTTC

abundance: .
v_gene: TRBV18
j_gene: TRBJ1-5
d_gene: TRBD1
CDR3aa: CASSLTGLQQPQHF
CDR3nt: TGTGCCAGCTCATTGACAGGGTTGCAACAGCCCCAGCATTTT

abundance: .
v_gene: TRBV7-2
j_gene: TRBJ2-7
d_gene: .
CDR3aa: CASSLYAGISEQYF
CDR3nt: TGTGCCAGCAGCTTATATGCGGGGATATCCGAGCAGTACTTC

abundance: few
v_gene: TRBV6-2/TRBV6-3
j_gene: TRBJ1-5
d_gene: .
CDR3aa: CASSSTVEAQHF
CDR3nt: TGTGCCAGCAGTTCCACGGTAGAGGCCCAGCATTTT

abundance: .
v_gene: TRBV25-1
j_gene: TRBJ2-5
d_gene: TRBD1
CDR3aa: CASNRGHQETQYF
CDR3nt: TGTGCCAGCAACAGGGGGCATCAAGAGACCCAGTACTTC

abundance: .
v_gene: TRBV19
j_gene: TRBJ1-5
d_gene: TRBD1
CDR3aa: CASSIGRQGRYSNQPQHF
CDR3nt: TGTGCCAGTAGTATAGGGCGACAGGGGAGATATAGCAATCAGCCCCAGCATTTT

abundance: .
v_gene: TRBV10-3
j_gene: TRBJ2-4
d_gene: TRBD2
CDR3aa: CAISQGTSGVFGDAKNIQYF
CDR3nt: TGTGCCATCAGCCAAGGGACTAGCGGGGTGTTTGGGGATGCCAAAAACATTCAGTACTTC

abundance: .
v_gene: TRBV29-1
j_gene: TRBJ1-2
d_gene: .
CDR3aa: CSVEGTNRSPRGYGYTF
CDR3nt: TGCAGCGTTGAAGGGACCAATAGGAGCCCCCGGGGCTATGGCTACACCTTC

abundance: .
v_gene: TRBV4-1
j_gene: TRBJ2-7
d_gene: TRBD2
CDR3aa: CASSQGRLAGVNSYEQYF
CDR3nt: TGCGCCAGCAGCCAAGGAAGACTAGCGGGGGTAAACTCCTACGAGCAGTACTTC

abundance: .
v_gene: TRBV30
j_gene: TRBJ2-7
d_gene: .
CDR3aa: CAWSVGQHYEQYF
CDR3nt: TGTGCCTGGAGTGTCGGACAGCATTACGAGCAGTACTTC

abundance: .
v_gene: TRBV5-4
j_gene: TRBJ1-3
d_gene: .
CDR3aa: CASSLLNEGLFGNTIYF
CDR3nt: TGTGCCAGCAGCTTGTTGAACGAGGGTTTGTTTGGAAACACCATATATTTT